This note documents a single T cell receptor (beta chain) sequence. This sample is part of a study of OX40 agonist ivuxolimab in advanced cancers. Across the whole study: Patients' therapy was ivuxolimab, an antibody that acts as an agonist of OX40 (CD134). Among those enrolled, mean age was 60 years (range about 23 to 90) and over 70% were male. There were three patients with partial responses, one having hepatocellular carcinoma and two cutaneous melanoma.

Sequencing used immunoSEQ multiplex PCR; TCRdb keeps in-frame clones, though not all of them. The data hold tens of thousands of clones, with roughly 83% observed a single time. The sequence derives from an adult with an advanced solid tumor such as melanoma, head and neck, liver or kidney cancer. Specimen: CD4+ or CD8+ T cells sorted from blood, collected in a trial of the OX40 agonist ivuxolimab.

The CDR3 DNA follows: TGTGCCTGGAGTCAGGGGGCAGGTTACACCTTC. This codes for CAWSQGAGYTF. This chain links TRBV30 with TRBJ1-2; TRBD1 matches at 8 bases. The trim removed 2 bases at V and 11 bases at J, leaving 4 bases unmatched. CDR1 and CDR2 from the germline V gene are GTSNPN and SVGIG (reference sequence). The CDR3 loop spans 11 amino acids.